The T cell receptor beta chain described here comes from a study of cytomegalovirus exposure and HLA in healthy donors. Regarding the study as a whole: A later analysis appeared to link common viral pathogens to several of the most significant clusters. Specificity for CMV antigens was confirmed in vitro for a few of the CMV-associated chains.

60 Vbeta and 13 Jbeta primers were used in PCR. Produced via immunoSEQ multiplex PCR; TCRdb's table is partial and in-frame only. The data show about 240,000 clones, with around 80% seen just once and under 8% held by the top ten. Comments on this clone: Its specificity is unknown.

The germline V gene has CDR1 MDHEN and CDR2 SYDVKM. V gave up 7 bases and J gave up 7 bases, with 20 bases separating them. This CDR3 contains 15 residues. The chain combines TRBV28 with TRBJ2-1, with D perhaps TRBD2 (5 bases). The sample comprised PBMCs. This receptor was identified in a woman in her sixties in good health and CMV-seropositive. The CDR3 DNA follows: TGTGCCAGCACCAGAACTAGTCCTTTAGGGAATGAGCAGTTCTTC. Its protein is CASTRTSPLGNEQFF.